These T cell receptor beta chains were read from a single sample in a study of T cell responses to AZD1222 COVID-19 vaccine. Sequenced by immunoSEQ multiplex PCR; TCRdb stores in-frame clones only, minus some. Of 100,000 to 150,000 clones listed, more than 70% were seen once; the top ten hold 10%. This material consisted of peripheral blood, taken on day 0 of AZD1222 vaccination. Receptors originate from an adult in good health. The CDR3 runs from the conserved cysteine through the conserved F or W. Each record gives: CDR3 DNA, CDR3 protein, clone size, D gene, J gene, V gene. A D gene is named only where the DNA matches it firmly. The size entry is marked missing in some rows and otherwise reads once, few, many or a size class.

cdr3_nt: TGTGCCTGGAGTGGGGGACTGCTCCAAGAGACCCAGTACTTC
cdr3_aa: CAWSGGLLQETQYF
clone_size: -
d_call: -
j_call: TRBJ2-5
v_call: TRBV30

cdr3_nt: TGTGCCAGCAGCTATCCTCCGGGGTTTAACTATGGCTACACCTTC
cdr3_aa: CASSYPPGFNYGYTF
clone_size: -
d_call: -
j_call: TRBJ1-2
v_call: TRBV13

cdr3_nt: TGCAGTGCTAGGGGGCAAGAGACCCAGTACTTC
cdr3_aa: CSARGQETQYF
clone_size: -
d_call: -
j_call: TRBJ2-5
v_call: TRBV20-1

cdr3_nt: TGTGCCAGCAGCCCCCTGTTCTCCTACAATGAGCAGTTCTTC
cdr3_aa: CASSPLFSYNEQFF
clone_size: -
d_call: -
j_call: TRBJ2-1
v_call: TRBV11-2

cdr3_nt: TGTGCCAGCAGCAAAGTTCGACCAGGGGTGAGAGATACGCAGTATTTT
cdr3_aa: CASSKVRPGVRDTQYF
clone_size: few
d_call: -
j_call: TRBJ2-3
v_call: TRBV21-1

cdr3_nt: TGTGCCAGCAGCTCCCCATACAGGACCGGGGAGCTGTTTTTT
cdr3_aa: CASSSPYRTGELFF
clone_size: -
d_call: -
j_call: TRBJ2-2
v_call: TRBV5-6

cdr3_nt: TGCAGCGTTGAAGATCTTGCATGGACAGGCCAAGAGACCCAGTACTTC
cdr3_aa: CSVEDLAWTGQETQYF
clone_size: few
d_call: TRBD1
j_call: TRBJ2-5
v_call: TRBV29-1

cdr3_nt: TGTGCCAGCAGCACGGGACTAGCGGGGGGGCCCACAGATACGCAGTATTTT
cdr3_aa: CASSTGLAGGPTDTQYF
clone_size: -
d_call: TRBD2
j_call: TRBJ2-3
v_call: TRBV5-4

cdr3_nt: TGTGCCAGCAGTTTAGGAGGGACTACCGACAATGAGCAGTTCTTC
cdr3_aa: CASSLGGTTDNEQFF
clone_size: once
d_call: TRBD2
j_call: TRBJ2-1
v_call: TRBV28

cdr3_nt: TGTGCCAGCTCACGGGAGGGCGTTATCGGAGAGACCCAGTACTTC
cdr3_aa: CASSREGVIGETQYF
clone_size: -
d_call: TRBD2
j_call: TRBJ2-5
v_call: TRBV18

cdr3_nt: TGCGCCAGCAGCTTGGAGGGGTGGAGCTCCTACAATGAGCAGTTCTTC
cdr3_aa: CASSLEGWSSYNEQFF
clone_size: -
d_call: -
j_call: TRBJ2-1
v_call: TRBV5-1

cdr3_nt: TGTGCCTGGAGTCCTCCGGCGCCCTTGTCGGGCTACACCTTC
cdr3_aa: CAWSPPAPLSGYTF
clone_size: -
d_call: -
j_call: TRBJ1-2
v_call: TRBV30

cdr3_nt: TGTGCCAGCAGCGTAGGACTGGAATCACCCCTCCACTTT
cdr3_aa: CASSVGLESPLHF
clone_size: -
d_call: -
j_call: TRBJ1-6
v_call: TRBV9

cdr3_nt: TGTGCCAGCAGTTTAGCGGGACAGCGGAATCTGTTTTTT
cdr3_aa: CASSLAGQRNLFF
clone_size: -
d_call: TRBD1
j_call: TRBJ1-4
v_call: TRBV12-3/TRBV12-4

cdr3_nt: TGTGCCAGCAGCTTAAGGGCGGGGGGGCCCCATGAGCAGTTCTTC
cdr3_aa: CASSLRAGGPHEQFF
clone_size: -
d_call: TRBD2
j_call: TRBJ2-1
v_call: TRBV7-3

cdr3_nt: TGTGCCAGCAGCCCGACCAGCAGGCTGGGGCAGTTCTTC
cdr3_aa: CASSPTSRLGQFF
clone_size: -
d_call: -
j_call: TRBJ2-1
v_call: TRBV7-3

cdr3_nt: TGTGCCAGCAGCGTAGCCGTCCGAGGAGAAGCTTTCTTT
cdr3_aa: CASSVAVRGEAFF
clone_size: -
d_call: -
j_call: TRBJ1-1
v_call: TRBV9

cdr3_nt: TGTGCCATCAGTGAGTCGCAGGGGAGCTCCTACGAGCAGTACTTC
cdr3_aa: CAISESQGSSYEQYF
clone_size: once
d_call: -
j_call: TRBJ2-7
v_call: TRBV10-3

cdr3_nt: TGCGCCAGCAGCGCCGAACATGCCACTAATGAAAAACTGTTTTTT
cdr3_aa: CASSAEHATNEKLFF
clone_size: -
d_call: -
j_call: TRBJ1-4
v_call: TRBV5-1

cdr3_nt: TGTGCCAGCAGCTTAGCGTGGGACACCGGGGAGCTGTTTTTT
cdr3_aa: CASSLAWDTGELFF
clone_size: -
d_call: -
j_call: TRBJ2-2
v_call: TRBV7-2

cdr3_nt: TGTGCCAGCAGCAGGACCGGGGGCCACACTGAAGCTTTCTTT
cdr3_aa: CASSRTGGHTEAFF
clone_size: -
d_call: -
j_call: TRBJ1-1
v_call: TRBV6-5

cdr3_nt: TGTGCCAGCAGTTTTGCGGGGGCCCAGAACTACGAGCAGTACTTC
cdr3_aa: CASSFAGAQNYEQYF
clone_size: -
d_call: -
j_call: TRBJ2-7
v_call: TRBV6-2/TRBV6-3

cdr3_nt: TGCAGCACCCTGGGGGGGAACACTGAAGCTTTCTTT
cdr3_aa: CSTLGGNTEAFF
clone_size: -
d_call: -
j_call: TRBJ1-1
v_call: TRBV29-1

cdr3_nt: TGTGCCAGCAGCTTAGTAGGCGGGGCATACTCCTACGAGCAGTACTTC
cdr3_aa: CASSLVGGAYSYEQYF
clone_size: -
d_call: -
j_call: TRBJ2-7
v_call: TRBV11-2

cdr3_nt: TGTGCCAGCAGTGAAGCCAGGGGAATAGTAGCCAGCGAGCAGTACTTC
cdr3_aa: CASSEARGIVASEQYF
clone_size: once
d_call: -
j_call: TRBJ2-7
v_call: TRBV2

cdr3_nt: TGTGCCAGCAGCTTAGGGGACTACACCGGGGAGCTGTTTTTT
cdr3_aa: CASSLGDYTGELFF
clone_size: -
d_call: -
j_call: TRBJ2-2
v_call: TRBV11-3

cdr3_nt: TGTGCCTGGAGCCCCGAACAGGGAGCCCTCTATGGCTACACCTTC
cdr3_aa: CAWSPEQGALYGYTF
clone_size: -
d_call: -
j_call: TRBJ1-2
v_call: TRBV30

cdr3_nt: TGTGCCAGCAGTTTGGGGGCCTCTGGCTACAATGAGCAGTTCTTC
cdr3_aa: CASSLGASGYNEQFF
clone_size: -
d_call: -
j_call: TRBJ2-1
v_call: TRBV27

cdr3_nt: TGTGCCAGCAGCTTAGTTGCTGGAAACACCATATATTTT
cdr3_aa: CASSLVAGNTIYF
clone_size: -
d_call: -
j_call: TRBJ1-3
v_call: TRBV7-2

cdr3_nt: TGTGCCAGCAGCCCTACGGGACAGAGTCAAGAGACCCAGTACTTC
cdr3_aa: CASSPTGQSQETQYF
clone_size: -
d_call: TRBD1
j_call: TRBJ2-5
v_call: TRBV7-2

cdr3_nt: TGTGCCAGCAGCTCTCAGGGGACCTATGGCTACACCTTC
cdr3_aa: CASSSQGTYGYTF
clone_size: -
d_call: -
j_call: TRBJ1-2
v_call: TRBV28

cdr3_nt: TGTGCCAGCAGCGTAGGGGCTGGACAGGGCCCACCCTACGAGCAGTACTTC
cdr3_aa: CASSVGAGQGPPYEQYF
clone_size: -
d_call: TRBD1
j_call: TRBJ2-7
v_call: TRBV9

cdr3_nt: TGCAGCGTTGGCCTAGTAGCGGGGGTAGCCTACGAGCAGTACTTC
cdr3_aa: CSVGLVAGVAYEQYF
clone_size: -
d_call: TRBD2
j_call: TRBJ2-7
v_call: TRBV29-1

cdr3_nt: TGTGCCACCAGCACCTACAGGGGACCCTACGAGCAGTACTTC
cdr3_aa: CATSTYRGPYEQYF
clone_size: -
d_call: TRBD1
j_call: TRBJ2-7
v_call: TRBV15

cdr3_nt: TGCGCCAGTCAGGAGTTGGGGCCTGATACGCAGTATTTT
cdr3_aa: CASQELGPDTQYF
clone_size: -
d_call: -
j_call: TRBJ2-3
v_call: TRBV5-1

cdr3_nt: TGCGCCAGCAGGCCAGGGACTAGCGGGAGTTGGGCCCAGTACTTC
cdr3_aa: CASRPGTSGSWAQYF
clone_size: once
d_call: TRBD2
j_call: TRBJ2-5
v_call: TRBV5-1

cdr3_nt: TGTGCCATCAGTGACGACGGAGGAAATTACAATGAGCAGTTCTTC
cdr3_aa: CAISDDGGNYNEQFF
clone_size: once
d_call: -
j_call: TRBJ2-1
v_call: TRBV10-3

cdr3_nt: TGTGCCAGCAGTGAAAGGGGCAGCTCCTATGGCTACACCTTC
cdr3_aa: CASSERGSSYGYTF
clone_size: few
d_call: -
j_call: TRBJ1-2
v_call: TRBV6-1

cdr3_nt: TGCGCCAGCAGTTGGACTAGCGGGAGAGGACTGCTCTCGGATGAGCAGTTCTTC
cdr3_aa: CASSWTSGRGLLSDEQFF
clone_size: -
d_call: TRBD2
j_call: TRBJ2-1
v_call: TRBV10-2

cdr3_nt: TGTGCCAGCAGTCTAAGGGGTCATGGCTACACCTTC
cdr3_aa: CASSLRGHGYTF
clone_size: -
d_call: -
j_call: TRBJ1-2
v_call: TRBV27

cdr3_nt: TGCGCCAGCAGCCCGATCGGGGTGGCGTACGAGCAGTACTTC
cdr3_aa: CASSPIGVAYEQYF
clone_size: -
d_call: -
j_call: TRBJ2-7
v_call: TRBV4-1

cdr3_nt: TGTGCCAGCAGCACTCGGACAGTGGAGACCCAGTACTTC
cdr3_aa: CASSTRTVETQYF
clone_size: -
d_call: -
j_call: TRBJ2-5
v_call: TRBV13

cdr3_nt: TGTGCCAGCAGCTTAGCGGGGCGGGACTCCTACGAGCAGTACTTC
cdr3_aa: CASSLAGRDSYEQYF
clone_size: -
d_call: -
j_call: TRBJ2-7
v_call: TRBV7-8

cdr3_nt: TGCGCCAGCAGCCAGGGGAAAGGAAGAGGCGGGGAGCTGTTTTTT
cdr3_aa: CASSQGKGRGGELFF
clone_size: -
d_call: -
j_call: TRBJ2-2
v_call: TRBV4-3

cdr3_nt: TGTGCCAGCAGTAGCTGGACAGGGATGGTAACCTACAATGAGCAGTTCTTC
cdr3_aa: CASSSWTGMVTYNEQFF
clone_size: -
d_call: TRBD1
j_call: TRBJ2-1
v_call: TRBV27

cdr3_nt: TGTGCCAGCACCACCACAACAGGGATCGGTTTGGTCACTGAAGCTTTCTTT
cdr3_aa: CASTTTTGIGLVTEAFF
clone_size: -
d_call: -
j_call: TRBJ1-1
v_call: TRBV27

cdr3_nt: TGCAGCGTTGAAGATCAGGGACACGCCACCGGGGAGCTGTTTTTT
cdr3_aa: CSVEDQGHATGELFF
clone_size: few
d_call: -
j_call: TRBJ2-2
v_call: TRBV29-1

cdr3_nt: TGTGCCAGTAGTATAGGGACCTACAATGAGCAGTTCTTC
cdr3_aa: CASSIGTYNEQFF
clone_size: -
d_call: -
j_call: TRBJ2-1
v_call: TRBV19